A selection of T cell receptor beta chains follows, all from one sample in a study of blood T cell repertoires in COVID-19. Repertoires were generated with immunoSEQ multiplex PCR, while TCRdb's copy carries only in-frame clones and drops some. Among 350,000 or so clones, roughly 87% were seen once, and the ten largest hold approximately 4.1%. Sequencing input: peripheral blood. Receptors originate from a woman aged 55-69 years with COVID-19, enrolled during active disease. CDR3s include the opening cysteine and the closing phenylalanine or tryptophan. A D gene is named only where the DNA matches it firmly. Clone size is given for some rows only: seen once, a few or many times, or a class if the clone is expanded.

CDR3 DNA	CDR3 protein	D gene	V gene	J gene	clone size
TGTGCCAGCAACTCGCTACGGTACCAAGAGACCCAGTACTTC	CASNSLRYQETQYF	NA	TRBV7-9	TRBJ2-5	once
TGCGCCAGCAGCCGATTACAGGGGCGGGGGGCTGAAGCTTTCTTT	CASSRLQGRGAEAFF	TRBD1	TRBV5-1	TRBJ1-1	NA
TGTGCCAGCAGTTACTCAACAGGTCGTGGCTACACCTTC	CASSYSTGRGYTF	NA	TRBV6-5	TRBJ1-2	NA
TGCGCCAGCTCCCAGCGGGGGCCTTACAATGAGCAGTTCTTC	CASSQRGPYNEQFF	TRBD2	TRBV4-1	TRBJ2-1	NA
TGTGCCAGCAGCCAAGGACAGCTTAGCAATCAGCCCCAGCATTTT	CASSQGQLSNQPQHF	NA	TRBV7-3	TRBJ1-5	NA
TGTGCCAGCAGCCAAGGGGACAGGTTCTCCTACGAGCAGTACTTC	CASSQGDRFSYEQYF	TRBD1	TRBV4-2	TRBJ2-7	NA
TGTGCCAGCAGCCATGGGACAGGGACCTTCGATGAGCAGTTCTTC	CASSHGTGTFDEQFF	TRBD1	TRBV7-9	TRBJ2-1	NA
TGTGCCAGCAGCGTCCTGGGGGGGTATACGCAGTATTTT	CASSVLGGYTQYF	TRBD2	TRBV9	TRBJ2-3	NA
TGTGCCTGGGGCGGAACAGGGATTGCGAATGGCTACACCTTC	CAWGGTGIANGYTF	NA	TRBV30	TRBJ1-2	NA
TGTGCCAGCAGCTCGGGCGGGGGGCGCCTTTATGGCTACACCTTC	CASSSGGGRLYGYTF	NA	TRBV7-9	TRBJ1-2	NA
TGTGCCAGCAGTTCCCCGACAGGGGGCTACGAGCAGTACTTC	CASSSPTGGYEQYF	TRBD1	TRBV6-5	TRBJ2-7	NA
TGTGCCAGCAGCCAAGATCCCCTAGCGGGGTTTGGAGATACGCAGTATTTT	CASSQDPLAGFGDTQYF	TRBD2	TRBV3-1/TRBV3-2	TRBJ2-3	NA
TGCGCCAGCAGCTTGGATCACAGGGGGCTTTCCTACGAGCAGTACTTC	CASSLDHRGLSYEQYF	TRBD1	TRBV5-1	TRBJ2-7	few
TGCGCCAGCAGGCATACAGGGGCCCGAGGCTATGGCTACACCTTC	CASRHTGARGYGYTF	TRBD1	TRBV5-1	TRBJ1-2	NA
TGCGCCAGCAGCTCCCCGGGAACTGAAGCTTTCTTT	CASSSPGTEAFF	NA	TRBV5-1	TRBJ1-1	NA
TGTGCCACCAGCGGGGGGGAGGAGACCCAGTACTTC	CATSGGEETQYF	TRBD2	TRBV10-3	TRBJ2-5	NA
TGTGCCAGCAGCCCCGGGGTCGCAGAGCACCGCTCTGGAAACACCATATATTTT	CASSPGVAEHRSGNTIYF	NA	TRBV9	TRBJ1-3	NA
TGTGCCAGCAGGCGACAGGGCGTCTATGGCTACACCTTC	CASRRQGVYGYTF	TRBD1	TRBV27	TRBJ1-2	NA
TGTGCCAGCAGCTTAGTCGGACAGGGGTCCTACAATGAGCAGTTCTTC	CASSLVGQGSYNEQFF	TRBD1	TRBV7-3	TRBJ2-1	NA
TGTGCTAGCAGCGCAGGACAGGCCGGAAACACCATATATTTT	CASSAGQAGNTIYF	TRBD1	TRBV7-7	TRBJ1-3	NA
TGTGCCAGCAGCCAAGAGTTCGCGGCTACCTATAATTCACCCCTCCACTTT	CASSQEFAATYNSPLHF	NA	TRBV3-1/TRBV3-2	TRBJ1-6	once
TGCGCCAGCAGCCCCCGGGACACGGACTACGAGCAGTACTTC	CASSPRDTDYEQYF	NA	TRBV4-1	TRBJ2-7	NA
TGTGCCAGCTCACCTGGACTCACAGAGACCCAGTACTTC	CASSPGLTETQYF	NA	TRBV18	TRBJ2-5	NA
TGTGCCAGCAGCCATTGGGGGGGACCAAATGTTCATAGCAATCAGCCCCAGCATTTT	CASSHWGGPNVHSNQPQHF	NA	TRBV5-6	TRBJ1-5	NA
TGTGCCAGCAGTGAAAGGGGTAGAGGTGAAGCTTTCTTT	CASSERGRGEAFF	NA	TRBV25-1	TRBJ1-1	NA
TGTGCCAGCAGTGAAGTACGGGGGGCGGATACGCAGTATTTT	CASSEVRGADTQYF	NA	TRBV2	TRBJ2-3	NA
TGCAGCGTTAGGGACAGGGGGCGCGAACAGCCCCAGCATTTT	CSVRDRGREQPQHF	TRBD1	TRBV29-1	TRBJ1-5	NA
TGTGCCAGCAGCAATGACAGGGAACTTTTTCAAAAGAGTAACTATGGCTACACCTTC	CASSNDRELFQKSNYGYTF	NA	TRBV21-1	TRBJ1-2	NA
TGTGCCAGTAGTCCCGCGGACAGGCCTCCCGTCGACGAGCAGTACTTC	CASSPADRPPVDEQYF	TRBD1	TRBV19	TRBJ2-7	many